Presented here are 31 T cell receptor beta chains from one specimen sequenced in a study of cytotoxic CD8 clonotypes in ibrutinib-treated CLL. TCRdb's table, derived via immunoSEQ multiplex PCR, lists solely in-frame clones and lacks some. The table includes about 200,000 clones, about 72% detected once. The sequencing here drew on PBMCs, taken after 24 months of ibrutinib treatment. These receptor sequences come from a human donor with chronic lymphocytic leukemia.

The V gene is TRBV5-1, the J gene TRBJ2-1, with 7 bases matching TRBD1. The CDR3 loop spans 14 amino acids. The trim removed 0 bases at V and 7 bases at J, leaving 4 bases unmatched. Germline V CDR1 and CDR2: SGHRS, YFSETQ. The CDR3 bases are TGCGCCAGCAGCTTGGGAGGGGGCGTTAATGAGCAGTTCTTC. It is translated as CASSLGGGVNEQFF. The variable domain in full, completed from reference TRBV5-1 and TRBJ2-1, reads KAGVTQTPRYLIKTRGQQVTLSCSPISGHRSVSWYQQTPGQGLQFLFEYFSETQRNKGNFPGRFSGRQFSNSRSEMNVSTLELGDSALYLCASSLGGGVNEQFFGPGTRLTVL.

This chain connects TRBV5-1 to TRBJ2-1; D not certain. Germline assignment: CDR1 SGHRS and CDR2 YFSETQ. With 4 bases removed from V and 9 bases from J, the gap between germline ends came to 20 bases. This CDR3 comprises 15 residues. CDR3 region: CASSRGWTEAGEQFF. DNA for the CDR3: TGCGCCAGCAGCAGAGGATGGACCGAGGCAGGTGAGCAGTTCTTC.

This clone has more than one count but fewer than ten. This sequence joins TRBV27 and TRBJ2-2, with TRBD2 as a possible D gene (5 bases). Germline V gene lookup returns CDR1 MNHEY and CDR2 SMNVEV (reference sequence). V was pared by 3 bases and J by 4 bases, with 9 bases between. This CDR3 is 14 amino acids long. CDR3 residues: CASSLRESTGELFF. The CDR3, as DNA: TGTGCCAGCAGTTTGAGGGAAAGCACCGGGGAGCTGTTTTTT.

The chain joins TRBV29-1 to TRBJ2-5, with D maybe TRBD2 (6 bases). The CDR3 runs 15 residues. Deletions cut 3 bases from V and 2 bases from J, with 16 bases between. Per germline, CDR1 SQVTM and CDR2 ANQGSEA. In DNA, the CDR3 is TGCAGCGTTGATTTTGCCCGGCGGGATCAAGAGACCCAGTACTTC. Protein product: CSVDFARRDQETQYF.

CDR3 protein: CASSYLAGSGANVLTF. The CDR3 coding sequence is TGTGCCAGCAGTTACCTGGCGGGCTCTGGGGCCAACGTCCTGACTTTC. This chain joins TRBV6-5 and TRBJ2-6; maybe TRBD2 (5 bases). This CDR3 spans 16 amino acids. V dropped 2 bases and J dropped 0 bases, with 8 bases sitting between them. Germline V gives CDR1 MNHEY, CDR2 SVGAGI.

The sample holds a few counts of this clone. J is TRBJ2-2 and V is TRBV27; the D gene is possibly TRBD1 (5 bases). This CDR3 comprises 14 residues. Germline values: CDR1 MNHEY, CDR2 SMNVEV (reference sequence). Trimming cost V 7 bases and J 7 bases, with 16 bases left between them. The CDR3 coding sequence is TGTGCCAGCATCTCGGCAGGGCGGTACGGGGAGCTGTTTTTT. This codes for CASISAGRYGELFF.

This clone was seen just once. The gene calls are TRBV4-1 and TRBJ2-7, with 7 bases matching TRBD1. V lost 1 base and J lost 3; bases outside the gene matches: 6. The CDR3 runs to 15 residues. Germline V gene sequence: CDR1 MGHRA, CDR2 YSYEKL. The CDR3 sequence: CASSQGAGGYYEQYF. In DNA, the CDR3 is TGCGCCAGCAGCCAAGGGGCAGGGGGATACTACGAGCAGTACTTC.

A note on this clone: Relative to the germline gene, one junction end is altered; a read error may explain this. This sequence joins TRBV5-3 and TRBJ1-2; TRBD1 matches at 9 bases. TRBV5-3 is designated an ORF whose function remains uncertain. There are 14 residues in the CDR3. The CDR3 reads CASSLPDRGYGYTF. The CDR3 nucleotides read TGTGCCAGCAGCTTGCCCGACAGGGGGTATGGCTACACCTTC.

This sequence joins TRBV11-2 and TRBJ2-2; possible D gene TRBD2, 6 bases. Germline values: CDR1 SGHAT, CDR2 FQNNGV. V lost 1 base to trimming and J lost 4 bases, with 10 bases between them. CDR3 length: 15 residues. CDR3: CASSLVGGTTGELFF. The CDR3 nucleotides read TGTGCCAGCAGCTTAGTGGGGGGTACCACCGGGGAGCTGTTTTTT.

This clone was detected a few times. The gene calls are TRBV10-3 and TRBJ2-7, with 8 bases lining up with TRBD1. Germline assignment: CDR1 ENHRY and CDR2 SYGVKD. The CDR3 loop spans 13 amino acids. Trimming removed 6 bases from V and 4 bases from J; junction bases left unmatched: 5. CDR3 residues: CAIRGDRGYEQYF. The CDR3 nucleotides read TGTGCCATCAGGGGCGACAGGGGTTACGAGCAGTACTTC.

This chain links TRBV19 with TRBJ2-6; D not resolved. The CDR3 is 14 residues long. Per the germline V gene, CDR1 is LNHDA and CDR2 is SQIVND (reference sequence). Trimming left V 7 bases short and J 0 bases short, with 7 bases between. CDR3 sequence reads: CASTVNSGANVLTF. DNA of the CDR3: TGTGCCAGTACGGTGAACTCTGGGGCCAACGTCCTGACTTTC.

The chain is built from TRBV5-1 and TRBJ2-1, with TRBD1 identical over 7 bases. Germline values: CDR1 SGHRS, CDR2 YFSETQ. There are 14 residues in the CDR3. The V segment lost 2 bases and the J segment 5 bases; nucleotides outside the gene matches: 4. The CDR3 sequence: CASSFGDSHNEQFF. The DNA for the CDR3 is TGCGCCAGCAGCTTTGGGGACAGCCACAATGAGCAGTTCTTC.

V usage is TRBV30 and J usage is TRBJ2-5, with TRBD1 matching over 8 bases. Trimming at V came to 5 bases and at J to 5 bases, leaving 7 bases not matched to a gene. From germline, CDR1 is GTSNPN and CDR2 SVGIG (reference sequence). CDR3 length: 13 amino acids. DNA of the CDR3: TGTGCCTGGGGGGCAGGGGGCGAGGAGACCCAGTACTTC. As protein: CAWGAGGEETQYF.

This clone was detected only a few times. J is TRBJ1-1 and V is TRBV18; no reliable D call. V lost 2 bases and J lost 0, with 4 bases in between. This CDR3 spans 13 amino acids. CDR1 KGHSH and CDR2 LQKENI come from the germline V gene. CDR3 residues: CASSPGMNTEAFF. CDR3 in DNA: TGTGCCAGCTCACCAGGGATGAACACTGAAGCTTTCTTT.

CDR3 residues: CAISVGSSGSSEQYF. In nucleotides, the CDR3 is TGTGCCATCAGTGTGGGGTCTAGCGGGAGTTCCGAGCAGTACTTC. The genes are TRBV10-3 and TRBJ2-7; 10 nucleotides agree with TRBD2. The trim removed 4 bases at V and 6 bases at J, leaving 9 bases unmatched. The CDR3 spans 15 residues. Germline CDR1 ENHRY, CDR2 SYGVKD.

Only a few counts were recorded for this clone. This rearrangement joins TRBV19 to TRBJ2-7; D is possibly TRBD2 (6 bases). Germline CDR1 is LNHDA and CDR2 is SQIVND (reference sequence). Trimming stripped 3 bases from V and 7 bases from J, with 25 bases between. The CDR3 runs 17 residues. The CDR3 DNA is TGTGCCAGTAGTATCGGGTATCGGGGAGCCTCCGCGGGGGAGCAGTACTTC. This encodes CASSIGYRGASAGEQYF.

This clone qualifies as medium-sized (0.01 to 0.1%). This specimen includes other DNA sequences encoding the same CDR3. The rearrangement joins TRBV10-3 to TRBJ2-1; tentatively, D is TRBD1 (5 bases). This CDR3 is 11 amino acids long. V lost 4 bases and J lost 7, with 5 bases in between. Germline V CDR1 and CDR2: ENHRY, SYGVKD. The chain's CDR3 is CAISAGNEQFF. Here the CDR3 DNA reads TGTGCCATCAGTGCAGGGAATGAGCAGTTCTTC.

The V and J genes are TRBV5-5 and TRBJ2-7; TRBD2 matches 8 bases. This CDR3 has 14 amino acids. The junction had 6 bases not matched to a gene; V was cut back by 1 base and J by 6 bases. In germline, CDR1 is SGHKS, CDR2 YYEKEE (reference sequence). This chain's CDR3 is CASSLPGGASEQYF. The DNA for the CDR3 is TGTGCCAGCAGCTTGCCGGGGGGGGCAAGCGAGCAGTACTTC.

V usage is TRBV19 and J usage is TRBJ1-2, with 8 positions matching TRBD1. After removal of 9 bases from V and 0 bases from J, the junction contained 6 bases not matched to a gene. There are 14 residues in the CDR3. Germline V CDR1 and CDR2: LNHDA, SQIVND (reference sequence). The CDR3 coding sequence is TGTGCCAGCCTAAAGGGACAGGCTAACTATGGCTACACCTTC. Translated, it gives CASLKGQANYGYTF.

CDR3 sequence: CASSLGTSAYFEQYF. As DNA, the CDR3 is TGTGCCAGCAGCTTGGGGACTAGCGCTTACTTCGAGCAGTACTTC. The chain is built from TRBV5-6 and TRBJ2-7; 9 bases align to TRBD2. Germline trimming cut 0 bases from V and 6 bases from J; bases unmatched to any gene: 7. The CDR3 totals 15 residues. Germline V CDR1 and CDR2: SGHDT, YYEEEE. The full variable domain, its missing parts supplied by reference TRBV5-6 and TRBJ2-7, is DAGVTQSPTHLIKTRGQQVTLRCSPKSGHDTVSWYQQALGQGPQFIFQYYEEEERQRGNFPDRFSGHQFPNYSSELNVNALLLGDSALYLCASSLGTSAYFEQYFGPGTRLTVT.

The chain carries TRBV5-1 and TRBJ2-1; tentative D call: TRBD2 (6 bases). Germline CDR1 and CDR2: SGHRS and YFSETQ. Deletions cut 4 bases from V and 3 bases from J, with 17 bases between. This CDR3 is built from 16 residues. CDR3 bases: TGCGCCAGCAGCCCAAGTCTGAATAGCGGCTACAATGAGCAGTTCTTC. The encoded protein is CASSPSLNSGYNEQFF.

V is TRBV29-1 and J is TRBJ2-7, with unresolved D. CDR1 is SQVTM and CDR2 is ANQGSEA in the germline V gene. The CDR3 has 14 residues. V lost 2 bases and J 4 bases, leaving 15 bases between the germline ends. Written as DNA, the CDR3 is TGCAGCGTTGAAAATCCCAAATACCCTTACGAGCAGTACTTC. The encoded protein is CSVENPKYPYEQYF.

This clone occurred a few times. CDR3 nucleotides: TGCAGCGTTGAGGGGGATGTGGGCACTGAAGCTTTCTTT. Translating it yields CSVEGDVGTEAFF. The rearrangement links TRBV29-1 to TRBJ1-1, with a possible D match to TRBD1 (5 bases). Between the trimmed V and J ends, which lost 3 bases and 4 bases, there was a span of 12 bases. The germline CDR1 and CDR2 sequences are SQVTM and ANQGSEA. The CDR3 is made up of 13 amino acids.

This chain connects TRBV5-4 to TRBJ1-5, with unresolved D. This CDR3 contains 12 residues. CDR1 and CDR2 (germline): SGHNT, YYREEE (reference sequence). Trimming took 0 bases from V and 6 from J, leaving 4 bases between them. The DNA for the CDR3 is TGTGCCAGCAGCTTGGTGGGTCAGCCCCAGCATTTT. Protein: CASSLVGQPQHF. Looking up the rest from reference TRBV5-4 and TRBJ1-5 gives the full variable domain: ETGVTQSPTHLIKTRGQQVTLRCSSQSGHNTVSWYQQALGQGPQFIFQYYREEENGRGNFPPRFSGLQFPNYSSELNVNALELDDSALYLCASSLVGQPQHFGDGTRLSIL.

The chain employs TRBV5-6 and TRBJ2-5; D may be TRBD2 (6 bases). This CDR3 is 17 amino acids long. V was pared by 6 bases and J by 1 base, with 22 bases between. Per the germline V gene, CDR1 is SGHDT and CDR2 is YYEEEE. The DNA of the CDR3 is TGTGCCAGCATTCCGAGACACTCCCGGGGGAGCCAAGAGACCCAGTACTTC. This translates into CASIPRHSRGSQETQYF.

The rearrangement links TRBV7-9 to TRBJ1-1; D is unresolved. The CDR3 length is 17 residues. In germline, CDR1 is SEHNR, CDR2 FQNEAQ (reference sequence). The V end was cut by 9 bases, the J end by 1 base, with 24 bases between. CDR3 nucleotides: TGTGCCAGTATAATTCAAGGTACGCGTGGGCCGAACACTGAAGCTTTCTTT. Its translation: CASIIQGTRGPNTEAFF. Filled out from reference TRBV7-9 and TRBJ1-1, the complete variable domain reads DTGVSQNPRHKITKRGQNVTFRCDPISEHNRLYWYRQTLGQGPEFLTYFQNEAQLEKSRLLSDRFSAERPKGSFSTLEIQRTEQGDSAMYLCASIIQGTRGPNTEAFFGQGTRLTVV.

This chain connects TRBV9 to TRBJ2-3, with 8 bases identical to TRBD1. The germline gives CDR1 SGDLS, CDR2 YYNGEE. V shed 4 bases and J 5 bases; nucleotides not matched to a gene: 6. The CDR3 length is 14 residues. CDR3 protein: CASSRTGSGDTQYF. The CDR3 coding sequence is TGTGCCAGCAGCCGGACAGGGTCGGGAGATACGCAGTATTTT.

The chain links TRBV28 to TRBJ2-7; tentatively, D is TRBD1 (5 bases). Germline values: CDR1 MDHEN, CDR2 SYDVKM. The CDR3 has 16 residues. V dropped 2 bases and J dropped 0 bases, with 14 bases sitting between them. The CDR3 region has the DNA TGTGCCAGCAGTTTAGGGGCGGCGCTAAGCTCCTACGAGCAGTACTTC. This gives the protein CASSLGAALSSYEQYF.

The rearrangement uses TRBV6-5 and TRBJ1-2, with D tentatively TRBD1 (6 bases). The CDR3 has 14 residues. CDR1 MNHEY and CDR2 SVGAGI come from the germline V gene. V was clipped by 0 bases and J by 6 bases, with 11 bases between them. CDR3 region: CASSYSVQGDGYTF. Here the CDR3 DNA reads TGTGCCAGCAGTTACTCGGTACAGGGCGATGGCTACACCTTC.

With respect to this clone: This specimen includes other DNA sequences encoding the same CDR3. V and J are TRBV30 and TRBJ2-7; TRBD2 aligns across 12 bases. This CDR3 has 14 amino acids. After removal of 3 bases from V and 2 bases from J, the junction contained 2 bases not matched to a gene. Germline V gene sequence: CDR1 GTSNPN, CDR2 SVGIG (reference sequence). CDR3 amino acids: CAWSRLAGAYEQYF. The DNA for the CDR3 is TGTGCCTGGAGCCGACTAGCGGGAGCCTACGAGCAGTACTTC.

This chain links TRBV15 with TRBJ2-1; 10 bases are a match to TRBD2. The CDR3 runs 16 residues. V dropped 0 bases and J dropped 7; count of bases not matched to a gene: 6. The germline gives CDR1 LNHNV, CDR2 YYDKDF (reference sequence). The CDR3 coding sequence is TGTGCCACCAGCAGAGATTACACTAGCGGGAAGAATGAGCAGTTCTTC. Its translation is CATSRDYTSGKNEQFF.